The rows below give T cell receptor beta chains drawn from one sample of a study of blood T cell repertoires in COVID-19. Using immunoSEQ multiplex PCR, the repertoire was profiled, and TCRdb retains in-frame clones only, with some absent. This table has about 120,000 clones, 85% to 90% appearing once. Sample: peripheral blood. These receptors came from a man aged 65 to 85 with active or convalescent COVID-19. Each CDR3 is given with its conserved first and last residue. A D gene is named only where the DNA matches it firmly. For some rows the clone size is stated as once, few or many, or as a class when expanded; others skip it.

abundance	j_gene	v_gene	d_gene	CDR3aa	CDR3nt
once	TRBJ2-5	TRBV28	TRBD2	CASSLGLAGGKGDF	TGTGCCAGCAGTTTGGGACTAGCGGGAGGCAAAGGGGACTTC
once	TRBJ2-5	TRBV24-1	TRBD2	CATADSGTSHQQETQYF	TGTGCCACGGCGGACAGCGGGACTAGCCACCAACAAGAGACCCAGTACTTC
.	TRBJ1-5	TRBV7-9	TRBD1	CASSLVGPTGGDQPQHF	TGTGCCAGCAGCTTAGTGGGCCCTACAGGGGGCGATCAGCCCCAGCATTTT
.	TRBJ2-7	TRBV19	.	CASSDRQTYEQYF	TGTGCCAGTAGTGACAGGCAAACCTACGAGCAGTACTTC
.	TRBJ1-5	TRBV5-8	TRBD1	CASSLPQGQGANQPQHF	TGTGCCAGCAGCTTGCCCCAGGGACAGGGGGCGAATCAGCCCCAGCATTTT
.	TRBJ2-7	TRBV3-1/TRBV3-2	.	CASSQDVRSYEQYF	TGTGCCAGCAGCCAAGATGTCAGGTCCTACGAGCAGTACTTC
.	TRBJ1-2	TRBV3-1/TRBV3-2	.	CASSPSQARYGYTF	TGTGCCAGCAGCCCCAGCCAGGCCCGCTATGGCTACACCTTC
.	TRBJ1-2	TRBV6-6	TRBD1	CASSYSIGGYGYTF	TGTGCCAGCAGTTACTCGATAGGGGGCTACGGCTACACCTTC
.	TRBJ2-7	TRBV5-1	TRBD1	CASRTGQGPYEQYF	TGCGCCAGCAGGACGGGACAGGGGCCCTACGAGCAGTACTTC
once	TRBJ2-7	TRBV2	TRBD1	CASRAGGGYEQYF	TGTGCCAGCAGAGCAGGGGGCGGGTACGAGCAGTACTTC
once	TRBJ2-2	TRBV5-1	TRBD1	CASSPDRGSWNTGELFF	TGCGCCAGCAGCCCAGACAGGGGGAGTTGGAACACCGGGGAGCTGTTTTTT
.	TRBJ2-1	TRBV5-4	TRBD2	CASSTPSGRAGEQFF	TGTGCCAGCAGCACCCCTAGCGGGAGGGCCGGTGAGCAGTTCTTC
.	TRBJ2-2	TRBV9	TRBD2	CASSEDSGILSGELFF	TGTGCCAGCAGTGAGGATAGCGGGATACTTTCCGGGGAGCTGTTTTTT
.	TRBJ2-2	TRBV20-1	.	CSASLGTNTGELFF	TGCAGTGCTAGTCTCGGGACGAACACCGGGGAGCTGTTTTTT
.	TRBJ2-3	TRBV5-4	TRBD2	CASSKTSGALSDTQYF	TGTGCCAGCAGCAAAACTAGCGGGGCTCTCTCAGATACGCAGTATTTT
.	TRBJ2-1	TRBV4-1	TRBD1	CASTRDRGNGEQFF	TGCGCCAGCACCCGGGACAGGGGAAACGGTGAGCAGTTCTTC
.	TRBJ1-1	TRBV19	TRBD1	CASTYQTGGLAFF	TGTGCCAGTACTTATCAAACAGGGGGCTTGGCTTTCTTT
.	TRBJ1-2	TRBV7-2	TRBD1	CASSLELRAGGDYGYTF	TGTGCCAGCAGCTTAGAGCTTCGGGCAGGGGGCGACTATGGCTACACCTTC
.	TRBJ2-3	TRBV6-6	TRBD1	CASRRTGGMGTDTQYF	TGTGCCAGCCGGAGGACAGGGGGAATGGGCACAGATACGCAGTATTTT
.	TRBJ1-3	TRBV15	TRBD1	CATSTRQGASGNTIYF	TGTGCCACCAGCACAAGACAGGGCGCCTCTGGAAACACCATATATTTT
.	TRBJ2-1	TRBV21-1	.	CASSKGKREVEQFF	TGTGCCAGCAGCAAAGGGAAGCGGGAGGTTGAGCAGTTCTTC
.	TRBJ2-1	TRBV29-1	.	CSVETGGSSYNEQFF	TGCAGCGTTGAAACCGGGGGAAGCTCCTACAATGAGCAGTTCTTC
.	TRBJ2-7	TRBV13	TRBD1	CASSRDRGAEQYF	TGTGCCAGCAGCCGCGACAGGGGTGCCGAGCAGTACTTC
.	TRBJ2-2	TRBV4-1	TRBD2	CASSYLAGVAGELFF	TGCGCCAGCAGCTATCTAGCGGGAGTTGCCGGGGAGCTGTTTTTT
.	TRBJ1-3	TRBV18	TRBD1	CASSPRDRGSGNTIYF	TGTGCCAGCTCACCACGAGACAGGGGATCTGGAAACACCATATATTTT
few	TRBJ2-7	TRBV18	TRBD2	CASSPPPAGVPPYEQYF	TGTGCCAGCTCACCACCCCCAGCGGGAGTCCCTCCCTACGAGCAGTACTTC
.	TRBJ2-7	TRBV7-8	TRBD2	CASSGGLADTYEQYF	TGTGCCAGCAGCGGGGGACTAGCGGACACCTACGAGCAGTACTTC
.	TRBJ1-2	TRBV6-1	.	CASSEVEDGRWGYTF	TGTGCCAGCAGTGAAGTGGAAGATGGGCGTTGGGGCTACACCTTC
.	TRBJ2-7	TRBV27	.	CASSLLPGPSYEQYF	TGTGCCAGCAGTTTATTGCCAGGGCCCTCCTACGAGCAGTACTTC
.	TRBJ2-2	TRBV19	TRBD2	CASSIDQTSGDLNTGELFF	TGTGCCAGTAGTATAGATCAAACTAGCGGAGACTTGAACACCGGGGAGCTGTTTTTT
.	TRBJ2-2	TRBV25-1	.	CASSEWGSGELFF	TGTGCCAGCAGTGAATGGGGCTCCGGGGAGCTGTTTTTT